The 12 T cell receptor beta chains reported below all come from one sample, sequenced in a study of neoadjuvant nivolumab and ipilimumab in lung cancer. TCRdb keeps only in-frame clones here, not all; method: immunoSEQ multiplex PCR. Found here are 5,500 to 8,500 clones, over 80% of them singletons; the top ten hold around 5.3%. Specimen: tumor tissue, collected after neoadjuvant nivolumab, alone or with ipilimumab, at or shortly before surgery. These receptors were obtained from an adult with non-small cell lung cancer.

The chain combines TRBV5-1 with TRBJ2-5, with TRBD2 as a possible D gene (5 bases). Germline CDR1 is SGHRS and CDR2 is YFSETQ. CDR3 length: 14 amino acids. The V end was cut by 0 bases, the J end by 1 base, with 7 bases between. CDR3 sequence: CASSLGGLQETQYF. In DNA, the CDR3 is TGCGCCAGCAGCTTGGGCGGACTCCAAGAGACCCAGTACTTC.

The chain combines TRBV12-5 with TRBJ2-1, with D perhaps given as TRBD1 or TRBD2 (6 bases each). The CDR3 is made up of 16 amino acids. The germline CDR1 and CDR2 sequences are LGHNT and FRNRAP. The V gene lost 0 bases and the J gene lost 9 bases, with 18 bases spanning the gap. CDR3 nucleotides: TGTGCTAGTGGTTTGGTCGTGGGGGGCTTCGTCGGTGAGCAGTTCTTC. This codes for CASGLVVGGFVGEQFF.

This clone was counted once. The J gene is TRBJ2-1, the V gene TRBV12-5, with TRBD2 identical over 9 bases. J gave up 6 bases and V 6 bases, and 3 bases lay outside the gene matches. Germline CDR1 reads LGHNT; CDR2 reads FRNRAP. There are 13 residues in the CDR3. The CDR3 spells CASGLAGSNEQFF. In DNA, the CDR3 is TGTGCTAGTGGACTAGCGGGTTCCAATGAGCAGTTCTTC.

The chain carries TRBV10-3 and TRBJ1-2; D remains ambiguous. This CDR3 has 14 amino acids. With 3 bases removed from V and 4 bases from J, the gap between germline ends came to 12 bases. The V gene's germline CDR1 is ENHRY and CDR2 SYGVKD. The CDR3 DNA sequence: TGTGCCATCAGTGAAGATGGAACAGTCTATGGCTACACCTTC. Translating it yields CAISEDGTVYGYTF.

This clone was found once. The J gene is TRBJ2-5, the V gene TRBV20-1, with D unresolved. The CDR3 runs 11 residues. V lost 1 base and J lost 6, with 6 bases in between. CDR1 is DFQATT and CDR2 is SNEGSKA in the germline V gene (reference sequence). CDR3 bases: TGCAGTGCTAGAGCAACCCAGACCCAGTACTTC. Translating it yields CSARATQTQYF.

This sequence joins TRBV5-1 and TRBJ2-7; D is undetermined. Germline CDR1 reads SGHRS; CDR2 reads YFSETQ. Trimming stripped 0 bases from V and 0 bases from J, with 10 bases between. The CDR3 has 15 amino acids. CDR3 sequence reads: CASSLVKGYSYEQYF. Written as DNA, the CDR3 is TGCGCCAGCAGCTTGGTTAAAGGGTACTCCTACGAGCAGTACTTC.

The chain employs TRBV5-8 and TRBJ2-1; maybe TRBD2 (7 bases). The CDR3 has 16 amino acids. V lost 2 bases and J 6 bases, leaving 18 bases between the germline ends. Germline lookup yields CDR1 SGHTS and CDR2 YDEGEE. CDR3 protein: CASSLGGLTPRNEQFF. The CDR3 coding sequence is TGTGCCAGCAGCTTAGGGGGACTAACTCCCCGCAATGAGCAGTTCTTC. The full variable domain, in which reference TRBV5-8 and TRBJ2-1 provide the parts outside the CDR3, is EAGVTQSPTHLIKTRGQQATLRCSPISGHTSVYWYQQALGLGLQFLLWYDEGEERNRGNFPPRFSGRQFPNYSSELNVNALELEDSALYLCASSLGGLTPRNEQFFGPGTRLTVL.

V and J are TRBV4-3 and TRBJ2-3; perhaps D is TRBD1 or TRBD2 (6 bases each). Germline V gives CDR1 LGHNA, CDR2 YSLEER. The CDR3 runs to 17 residues. V shed 0 bases and J shed 6 bases, with 19 bases lying between them. The CDR3 nucleotides are TGCGCCAGCAGCCAAGACATCCAAGGGGGGCCTGGGGATACGCAGTATTTT. Translation gives CASSQDIQGGPGDTQYF.

V and J are TRBV4-1 and TRBJ1-3; D unclear. The V end was cut by 3 bases, the J end by 0 bases, with 3 bases between. This CDR3 is built from 13 residues. Germline CDR1 reads MGHRA; CDR2 reads YSYEKL. The CDR3 sequence: CASSQASGNTIYF. CDR3 bases: TGCGCCAGCAGCCAGGCCTCTGGAAACACCATATATTTT.

V and J are TRBV11-2 and TRBJ2-2; 10 bases fit TRBD2. The V gene's germline CDR1 is SGHAT and CDR2 FQNNGV. The CDR3 has 16 residues. The V segment lost 0 bases and the J segment 6 bases; nucleotides outside the gene matches: 4. This CDR3 reads CASSLESGGASGELFF. Written as DNA, the CDR3 is TGTGCCAGCAGCTTAGAAAGCGGGGGGGCCTCCGGGGAGCTGTTTTTT.

This clone was seen a handful of times. This chain joins TRBV2 and TRBJ1-3; D remains ambiguous. The CDR3 runs to 12 residues. The V gene lost 3 bases and the J gene lost 9 bases, with 9 bases spanning the gap. Germline V gene data show CDR1 as SNHLY and CDR2 as FYNNEI. The CDR3 DNA reads as TGTGCCAGCAGTGAGGCTCTGCGCACCATATATTTT. Translated, it gives CASSEALRTIYF. The variable domain in full, completed from reference TRBV2 and TRBJ1-3, reads EPEVTQTPSHQVTQMGQEVILRCVPISNHLYFYWYRQILGQKVEFLVSFYNNEISEKSEIFDDQFSVERPDGSNFTLKIRSTKLEDSAMYFCASSEALRTIYFGEGSWLTVV.

The V and J genes are TRBV5-1 and TRBJ2-1; the D gene is possibly TRBD1 (7 bases). There are 17 residues in the CDR3. Trimming cost V 0 bases and J 3 bases, with 16 bases left between them. Germline V CDR1 and CDR2: SGHRS, YFSETQ. CDR3 region: CASSLAVAGGLYNEQFF. DNA of the CDR3: TGCGCCAGCAGCTTGGCCGTGGCAGGGGGGCTCTACAATGAGCAGTTCTTC.